The sequence of this T cell receptor beta chain was determined in a study of T-cell memory formation after mild COVID-19. Whole-study results and caveats: Those CD4+ clones that contracted were mainly in CM and EM (CD8+ ones in EMRA).

Note on this clonotype: What it recognizes is unknown.

This CDR3 comprises 16 residues. Unmatched junction bases numbered 10, after V lost 4 bases and J lost 4 bases. Germline CDR1 LNHDA, CDR2 SQIVND (reference sequence). TCRdb called the 5' RACE reads again in MiXCR, with one record for every CDR3 protein. This sample carries roughly 620,000 distinct CDR3 sequences, approximately 18% of them seen once, and the ten largest clones take around 13%. The sample consisted of PBMCs or a T cell subset sorted from them (not recorded which). The chain combines TRBV19 with TRBJ2-7; the match to TRBD2 covers 10 bases. The TCR sequence derives from an adult woman who had mild COVID-19 (a few samples of this study predate the infection). Cell type and time point are not known. CDR3 sequence: CASSTRSSGSSYEQYF. CDR3 nucleotide sequence: TGTGCCAGTAGTACAAGGTCTAGCGGGAGCTCATACGAGCAGTACTTC.